This T cell receptor beta chain came from a study of T cells in Graves' hyperthyroidism and ophthalmopathy. Amplification targeted TCR beta CDR3 regions from RNA transcripts. The TCR CDR3 first-round RT-PCR relied on the HTBI primer set. TCRdb called the multiplex PCR reads again in MiXCR, with one record for every CDR3 protein. The repertoire holds a few hundred thousand distinct CDR3 sequences, with 35% to 55% as singletons. The ends were cut back, 7 bases at V and 2 bases at J, with 16 bases in the middle. Germline lookup yields CDR1 SGHRS and CDR2 YFSETQ. The CDR3 totals 14 residues. Points from the study as a whole: The model forecast ophthalmopathy, anticipating it by a median around 6.5 months before onset. Researchers report that a 13 V-J model separated ophthalmopathy from stable hyperthyroidism. Researchers found most expanded thyroid clonotypes above 0.001 in blood as well.

Turning to this clonotype: Its antigen is not identified.

Sequencing used peripheral blood or thyroid tissue (not recorded which). This sequence was found in an adult woman with Graves' disease, either hyperthyroidism or ophthalmopathy (not recorded which). V is TRBV5-1 and J is TRBJ2-7; D assignment may be TRBD1 or TRBD2 (5 bases each). The CDR3, as DNA: TGCGCCAGCCGAGGGGACGTCTTACCCTACGAGCAGTACTTC. It codes for CASRGDVLPYEQYF. Drawing the rest from reference TRBV5-1 and TRBJ2-7, the complete variable domain is KAGVTQTPRYLIKTRGQQVTLSCSPISGHRSVSWYQQTPGQGLQFLFEYFSETQRNKGNFPGRFSGRQFSNSRSEMNVSTLELGDSALYLCASRGDVLPYEQYFGPGTRLTVT.